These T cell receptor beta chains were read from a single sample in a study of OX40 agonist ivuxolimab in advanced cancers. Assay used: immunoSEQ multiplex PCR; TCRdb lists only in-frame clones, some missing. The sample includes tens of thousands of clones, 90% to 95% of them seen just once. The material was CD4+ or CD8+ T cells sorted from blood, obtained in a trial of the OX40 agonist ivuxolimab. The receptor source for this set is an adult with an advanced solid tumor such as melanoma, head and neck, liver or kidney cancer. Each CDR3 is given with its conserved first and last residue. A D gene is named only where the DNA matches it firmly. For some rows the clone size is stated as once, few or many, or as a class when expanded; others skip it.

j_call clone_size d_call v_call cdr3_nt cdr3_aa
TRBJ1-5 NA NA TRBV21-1 TGTGCCAGCACCCAACGCCGGAATCGGGGGACAGGCGCCCTATATAGCAATCAGCCCCAGCATTTT CASTQRRNRGTGALYSNQPQHF
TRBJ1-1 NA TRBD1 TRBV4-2 TGTGCCAGCAGCCAAGCAGGGACAGAGAACACTGAAGCTTTCTTT CASSQAGTENTEAFF
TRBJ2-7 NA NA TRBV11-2 TGTGCCAGCAGCTTAGAGACTCTTAACTACGAGCAGTACTTC CASSLETLNYEQYF
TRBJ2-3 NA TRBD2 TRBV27 TGTGCCAGCAGTTCCGGACTAGCGGGAGTTTTAGATACGCAGTATTTT CASSSGLAGVLDTQYF
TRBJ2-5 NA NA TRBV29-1 TGCAGCGTTGGCACCCACCCAGAGACCCAGTACTTC CSVGTHPETQYF
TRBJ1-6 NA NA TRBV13 TGTGCCAGCAGCTTGAGCGACAGCAAGAATTCACCCCTCCACTTT CASSLSDSKNSPLHF
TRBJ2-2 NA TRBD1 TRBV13 TGTGCCAGCAGCCCCCTGGGACAGGGAAAGGGGGAGCTGTTTTTT CASSPLGQGKGELFF
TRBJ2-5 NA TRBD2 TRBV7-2 TGTGCCAGCAGCTTAGGGCCGGGACTAGGCCAAGAGACCCAGTACTTC CASSLGPGLGQETQYF
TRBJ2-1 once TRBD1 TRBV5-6 TGTGCCAGCAGCGACGGGACAGGGGGGAATGAGCAGTTCTTC CASSDGTGGNEQFF
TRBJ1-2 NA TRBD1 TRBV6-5 TGTGCCAGCCGAACCTCCGGACAGGATATATGGGGCTACACCTTC CASRTSGQDIWGYTF
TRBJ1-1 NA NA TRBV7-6 TGTGCCAGCAGTCTCGGGACAAACACTGAAGCTTTCTTT CASSLGTNTEAFF
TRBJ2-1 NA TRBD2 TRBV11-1 TGTGCCAGCAGCTTAGGGCTAGCGGAGCTTTACAATGAGCAGTTCTTC CASSLGLAELYNEQFF
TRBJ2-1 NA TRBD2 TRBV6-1 TGTGCCAGCAGTGATAGCGGGAGCCCCTACAATGAGCAGTTCTTC CASSDSGSPYNEQFF
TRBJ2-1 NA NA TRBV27 TGTGCCAGCAGTTTATCCCCCGAGGGCTTGAATGAGCAGTTCTTC CASSLSPEGLNEQFF
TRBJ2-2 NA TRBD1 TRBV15 TGTGCCACCAGCAGCCGGGACAGGGGTTTCCCCGGGGAGCTGTTTTTT CATSSRDRGFPGELFF
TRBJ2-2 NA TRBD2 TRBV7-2 TGTGCCAGCAGCTCGGGACTAGGTCCCGGGGAGCTGTTTTTT CASSSGLGPGELFF
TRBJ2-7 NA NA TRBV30 TGTGCCTGGAGACCCATCCTGAGCTCCTACGAGCAGTACTTC CAWRPILSSYEQYF
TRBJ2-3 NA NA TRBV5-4 TGTGCCAGCAGCTTGCCCGGGACCCTGGGGCCAGATACGCAGTATTTT CASSLPGTLGPDTQYF
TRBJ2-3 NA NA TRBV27 TGTGCCAGCAGTATAAGGGGATGGTCAGATACGCAGTATTTT CASSIRGWSDTQYF
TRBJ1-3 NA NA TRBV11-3 TGTGCCAGCAGCTTAACCCCAGGGTTCGGAAACACCATATATTTT CASSLTPGFGNTIYF
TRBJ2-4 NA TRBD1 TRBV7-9 TGTGCCAGCAGCTTAGGGACAGGGGGAAAAAACATTCAGTACTTC CASSLGTGGKNIQYF
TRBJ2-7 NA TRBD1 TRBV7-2 TGTGCCAGCAGCCCCCGAATCAGGGGGCAATACGAGCAGTACTTC CASSPRIRGQYEQYF
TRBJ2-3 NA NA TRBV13 TGTGCCAGCAGCCCCGGCTCAGATACGCAGTATTTT CASSPGSDTQYF
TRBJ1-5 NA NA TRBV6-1 TGTGCCAGCAGTGAATACCGACACGAGCCCCAGCATTTT CASSEYRHEPQHF
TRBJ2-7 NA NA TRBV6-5 TGTGCCAGCAGCCACCCCGGGACTGATCCCTACGAGCAGTACTTC CASSHPGTDPYEQYF
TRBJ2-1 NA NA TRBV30 TGTGCCTGGAGTGAAGGACAGAGCTCCTACAATGAGCAGTTCTTC CAWSEGQSSYNEQFF
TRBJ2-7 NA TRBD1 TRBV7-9 TGTGCCAGCAGCCCACGGACAGGGGGCATGTACGAGCAGTACTTC CASSPRTGGMYEQYF
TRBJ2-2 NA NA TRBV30 TGTGCCTGGAATCGTGCGAACACCGGGGAGCTGTTTTTT CAWNRANTGELFF
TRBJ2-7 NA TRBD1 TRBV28 TGTGCCAGCGGATGGGGACAGGGCTACGAGCAGTACTTC CASGWGQGYEQYF
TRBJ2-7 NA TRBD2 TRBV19 TGTGCCAGTAGTATTACGGGGGGGAGCGGCAACGAGCAGTACTTC CASSITGGSGNEQYF
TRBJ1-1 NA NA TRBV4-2 TGTGCCAGCAGACTAATGGGAGAGGTTGGGGAAGGGGAAGCTTTCTTT CASRLMGEVGEGEAFF
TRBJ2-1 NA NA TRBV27 TGTGCCAGCAGTTTAGGAGTCTCCTACAATGAGCAGTTCTTC CASSLGVSYNEQFF
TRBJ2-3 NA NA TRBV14 TGTGCCAGCAGCCGACTGCTTTTGGATACGCAGTATTTT CASSRLLLDTQYF
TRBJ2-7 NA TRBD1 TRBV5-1 TGCGCCAGCAGCCCGGGACAGGGAGACTACGAGCAGTACTTC CASSPGQGDYEQYF
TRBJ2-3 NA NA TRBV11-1 TGTGCCAGCAGCTTCTCCGAAGACAGTTCGAGCACAGATACGCAGTATTTT CASSFSEDSSSTDTQYF